Below, 24 T cell receptor beta chains from the same sample are listed, as sequenced in a study of blood T cell repertoires in COVID-19. TCRdb's table, derived via immunoSEQ multiplex PCR, lists solely in-frame clones and lacks some. The table includes approximately 50,000 clones, about 81% detected once. Source material: peripheral blood. These receptors all come from an older man with active COVID-19.

The chain combines TRBV5-1 with TRBJ2-7; perhaps TRBD1 as D (6 bases). The CDR3 consists of 14 residues. V lost 4 bases and J lost 3, with 14 bases in between. The germline V gene has CDR1 SGHRS and CDR2 YFSETQ. CDR3 in DNA: TGCGCCAGCAGCCGATCCGGGACAAACTACGAGCAGTACTTC. Translated, it gives CASSRSGTNYEQYF.

The rearrangement joins TRBV2 to TRBJ2-5; TRBD1 matches 8 bases. V shed 2 bases and J 4 bases; nucleotides not matched to a gene: 3. Germline-derived CDR1 and CDR2 are SNHLY and FYNNEI. The CDR3 has 14 amino acids. The CDR3 loop reads CASSEITGGETQYF. CDR3 bases: TGTGCCAGCAGTGAAATCACAGGGGGAGAGACCCAGTACTTC.

This clone occurred a few times. This chain joins TRBV27 and TRBJ2-7; TRBD1 matches at 7 bases. V lost 6 bases, J lost 2 bases, and 13 bases stayed unmatched. CDR3 size: 16 residues. The germline CDR1 and CDR2 sequences are MNHEY and SMNVEV (reference sequence). CDR3: CASSDDTGTEPYEQYF. The CDR3 DNA reads TGTGCCAGCAGCGACGACACCGGGACAGAGCCCTACGAGCAGTACTTC.

This sequence joins TRBV3-1 (or the pseudogene TRBV3-2) and TRBJ1-2, with TRBD1 identical over 11 bases. This CDR3 contains 16 residues. Germline V gene sequence: CDR1 LGHDT, CDR2 YNNKEL (reference sequence). V gave up 3 bases and J gave up 8 bases; unmatched junction bases: 11. This CDR3 is CASSQNPRTGGMGYTF. In DNA, the CDR3 is TGTGCCAGCAGCCAGAACCCCCGGACAGGGGGCATGGGCTACACCTTC.

V and J are TRBV4-2 and TRBJ1-2; D ambiguous. CDR3 length: 14 residues. In germline, CDR1 is LGHNA, CDR2 YNFKEQ. The V end lost 5 bases, the J end lost 5 bases, and 15 bases lay between the germline ends. The CDR3 DNA reads TGTGCCAGCAGCATACGGAATTCGGAGTATGGCTACACCTTC. Its translation is CASSIRNSEYGYTF.

V is TRBV5-1 and J is TRBJ2-2; the match to TRBD2 covers 7 bases. V dropped 0 bases and J dropped 1; count of bases not matched to a gene: 3. Germline values: CDR1 SGHRS, CDR2 YFSETQ. The length of the CDR3 is 16 residues. In DNA, the CDR3 is TGCGCCAGCAGCTTGGGATCTAGCGGGAACACCGGGGAGCTGTTTTTT. Its protein is CASSLGSSGNTGELFF. Complete variable domain (other parts from reference TRBV5-1 and TRBJ2-2): KAGVTQTPRYLIKTRGQQVTLSCSPISGHRSVSWYQQTPGQGLQFLFEYFSETQRNKGNFPGRFSGRQFSNSRSEMNVSTLELGDSALYLCASSLGSSGNTGELFFGEGSRLTVL.

The chain employs TRBV11-2 and TRBJ2-7; 7 bases match TRBD2. V shed 5 bases and J 4 bases; nucleotides not matched to a gene: 8. The CDR3 runs 14 residues. The germline CDR1 and CDR2 sequences are SGHAT and FQNNGV. CDR3 protein: CASSPQFGRYEQYF. CDR3 DNA: TGTGCCAGCAGCCCCCAGTTCGGGAGGTACGAGCAGTACTTC.

The J gene is TRBJ2-1, the V gene TRBV7-3; 8 bases map to TRBD2. Trimming removed 3 bases from V and 4 bases from J; junction bases left unmatched: 8. The CDR3 contains 16 residues. Germline CDR1 is SGHTA and CDR2 is FQGTGA. CDR3 coding DNA: TGTGCCAGCAGCTTCTCTCCCGGGACTAGGTACAATGAGCAGTTCTTC. Residues: CASSFSPGTRYNEQFF.

V gene TRBV24-1 combines with J gene TRBJ2-2; no clear D. The CDR3 is 16 residues long. Germline CDR1 and CDR2: KGHDR and SFDVKD. V was pared by 1 base and J by 6 bases, with 14 bases between. CDR3 region: CATSDFQSGFSGELFF. In nucleotides, the CDR3 is TGTGCCACCAGTGATTTTCAATCCGGTTTTTCCGGGGAGCTGTTTTTT.

The rearrangement links TRBV5-1 to TRBJ2-3; D call uncertain. The germline V gene has CDR1 SGHRS and CDR2 YFSETQ. The CDR3 loop spans 14 amino acids. Trimming pared 4 bases from V and 2 bases from J, leaving 11 bases between. The CDR3 coding sequence is TGCGCCAGCAGCCCGGAGCAGATCACAGATACGCAGTATTTT. Amino acid sequence: CASSPEQITDTQYF.

This clone showed up just a few times. The gene calls are TRBV7-2 and TRBJ2-1; 12 bases are a match to TRBD2. J lost 12 bases, V lost 8 bases, and 26 bases had no gene match. This CDR3 has 19 residues. Germline CDR1 and CDR2: SGHTA and FQGNSA. CDR3: CASGGSGTSGWRGNRGQFF. The DNA for the CDR3 is TGTGCCAGCGGAGGTTCCGGGACTAGCGGGTGGAGGGGAAACCGGGGGCAGTTCTTC.

The chain employs TRBV12-3 or TRBV12-4 and TRBJ2-3; no clear D. Trimming cost V 8 bases and J 6 bases, with 9 bases left between them. The CDR3 contains 11 residues. The CDR3 loop reads CASGLKDTQYF. Written as DNA, the CDR3 is TGTGCCAGCGGCCTCAAGGATACGCAGTATTTT.

The rearrangement links TRBV12-5 to TRBJ2-5, with D perhaps TRBD2 (5 bases). CDR1 and CDR2 (germline): LGHNT, FRNRAP. CDR3 length: 13 amino acids. V dropped 2 bases and J dropped 6 bases, with 10 bases sitting between them. The CDR3, as DNA: TGTGCTAGTGGTTTGTCGGGGTCGCAGACCCAGTACTTC. Amino acids: CASGLSGSQTQYF.

The gene calls are TRBV4-1 and TRBJ2-5; D perhaps matches TRBD1 (7 bases). The CDR3 is 16 amino acids. CDR1 and CDR2 from the germline V gene are MGHRA and YSYEKL. With 1 base removed from V and 0 bases from J, the gap between germline ends came to 12 bases. DNA of the CDR3: TGCGCCAGCAGCCAAGGGGCAGGGGGGAACCAAGAGACCCAGTACTTC. Amino acid sequence: CASSQGAGGNQETQYF.

The V and J genes are TRBV12-5 and TRBJ2-1; 12 positions match TRBD2. The CDR3 loop spans 16 amino acids. CDR1 is LGHNT and CDR2 is FRNRAP in the germline V gene. The V gene end was trimmed by 6 bases and the J gene end by 4 bases; junction bases not matched to a gene: 7. This CDR3 is CASGLLGTSGYNEQFF. CDR3 in DNA: TGTGCTAGTGGCCTATTGGGGACTAGCGGGTACAATGAGCAGTTCTTC.

This clone has only a few counts. The chain has TRBV27 and TRBJ2-5; 12 positions match TRBD2. V shed 6 bases and J 2 bases; nucleotides not matched to a gene: 4. Germline V gene sequence: CDR1 MNHEY, CDR2 SMNVEV (reference sequence). The CDR3 length is 15 residues. Here the CDR3 DNA reads TGTGCCAGCAGCGAAGGACTAGCGGGACAAGAGACCCAGTACTTC. Translating gives CASSEGLAGQETQYF.

This clone showed up just once. The chain carries TRBV7-3 and TRBJ2-7; TRBD2 matches at 8 bases. The trim removed 5 bases at V and 6 bases at J, leaving 9 bases unmatched. CDR1 is SGHTA and CDR2 is FQGTGA in the germline V gene. CDR3 length equals 14 residues. CDR3 in amino acids: CASSLSGSSREQYF. CDR3 nucleotides: TGTGCCAGCAGCCTCAGCGGGAGTAGCCGCGAGCAGTACTTC.

The chain combines TRBV30 with TRBJ2-5; 11 bases are a match to TRBD2. The CDR3 covers 15 residues. CDR1 and CDR2 from the germline V gene are GTSNPN and SVGIG (reference sequence). Trimming took 2 bases from V and 4 from J; bases not matched to a gene: 6. CDR3 sequence: CAWSLAGGRIETQYF. The CDR3 coding sequence is TGTGCCTGGAGTTTAGCGGGAGGGCGGATAGAGACCCAGTACTTC.

Only a few counts were recorded for this clone. The chain combines TRBV28 with TRBJ1-5, with 8 bases matching TRBD1. The CDR3 has 14 amino acids. The V gene's germline CDR1 is MDHEN and CDR2 SYDVKM. V trimming: 5 bases; J trimming: 4 bases; junction bases outside the gene matches: 4. CDR3 region: CASSLDRGNQPQHF. In DNA, the CDR3 is TGTGCCAGCAGTCTCGACAGGGGAAATCAGCCCCAGCATTTT.

This rearrangement joins TRBV19 to TRBJ1-5; a possible D gene is TRBD1 (5 bases). This CDR3 is 16 amino acids long. Germline-derived CDR1 and CDR2 are LNHDA and SQIVND (reference sequence). V shed 7 bases and J shed 3 bases, with 19 bases lying between them. Here the CDR3 DNA reads TGTGCCAGTACCCCTTGGGGGAGGACGGCCAATCAGCCCCAGCATTTT. This sequence encodes CASTPWGRTANQPQHF.

The chain links TRBV5-1 to TRBJ2-2; 8 nucleotides line up with TRBD1. The V and J ends lost 4 bases and 1 base, in that order; junction bases with no gene match: 6. The CDR3 extends over 16 amino acids. Germline CDR1 is SGHRS and CDR2 is YFSETQ. The DNA for the CDR3 is TGCGCCAGCAGCCCGGACAGGGCTAGGAACACCGGGGAGCTGTTTTTT. It codes for CASSPDRARNTGELFF.

The chain couples TRBV4-3 to TRBJ2-1, with a possible D match to TRBD2 (6 bases). Deletions cut 4 bases from V and 0 bases from J, with 16 bases between. Germline lookup yields CDR1 LGHNA and CDR2 YSLEER. CDR3 length equals 17 residues. Here the CDR3 reads CASSPGTRPSSYNEQFF. The CDR3 DNA sequence: TGCGCCAGCAGCCCCGGGACTCGACCGAGCTCCTACAATGAGCAGTTCTTC.

The V call is TRBV29-1, the J call TRBJ1-3; TRBD1 matches 9 bases. The ends lost 4 bases at V and 0 bases at J; junction bases unmatched: 7. Germline V gene sequence: CDR1 SQVTM, CDR2 ANQGSEA. The CDR3 consists of 16 residues. The CDR3 DNA reads TGCAGCGTTGCCTTGGGACAGGGCGGCTCTGGAAACACCATATATTTT. Residues: CSVALGQGGSGNTIYF.

This clone has just one count. The rearrangement links TRBV7-9 to TRBJ2-3; 12 nucleotides align to TRBD2. In germline, CDR1 is SEHNR, CDR2 FQNEAQ (reference sequence). CDR3 length: 16 amino acids. The junction had 6 bases not matched to a gene; V was cut back by 5 bases and J by 3 bases. CDR3 sequence: CASSLRLAGVTDTQYF. The CDR3 DNA sequence: TGTGCCAGCAGCCTCCGACTAGCGGGAGTTACAGATACGCAGTATTTT.